Each of the 5 T cell receptor beta chains below was sequenced from the same sample in a study of sequential checkpoint blockade in melanoma. Sequencing was performed with immunoSEQ multiplex PCR; in TCRdb, only in-frame clones are kept and a portion is missing. Seen here are tens of thousands of clones, around two thirds observed once, and the top ten hold over 15%. The treatment: randomized to nivolumab then ipilimumab (arm A) or the reverse (arm B). Specimen: CD8+ T cells sorted from blood (inferred from file names), collected from a patient given nivolumab and ipilimumab in sequence. The receptor source for this set is a human donor with melanoma.

The sample holds one count of this clone. The chain carries TRBV27 and TRBJ2-7, with D possibly matching TRBD2 (6 bases). The V end lost 5 bases, the J end lost 6 bases, and 17 bases lay between the germline ends. The V gene's germline CDR1 is MNHEY and CDR2 SMNVEV (reference sequence). The CDR3 runs 14 residues. The CDR3 coding sequence is TGTGCCAGCAGTCCCGAGGCCGCGGGGCCCGAGCAGTACGTC. This encodes CASSPEAAGPEQYV.

The sample holds a few counts of this clone. This chain links TRBV2 with TRBJ2-7, with no clear D. The V gene's germline CDR1 is SNHLY and CDR2 FYNNEI. V was trimmed by 3 bases and J by 4 bases, leaving 10 bases between them. This CDR3 comprises 13 residues. This CDR3 is CASSDAEPYEQYV. CDR3 bases: TGTGCCAGCAGTGATGCGGAGCCTTACGAGCAGTACGTC.

By share, this clone ranks as medium-sized (0.01 to 0.1%). The chain carries TRBV2 and TRBJ1-5; D might be TRBD1 (5 bases). The V and J ends lost 4 bases and 2 bases respectively, with 9 bases between them. The CDR3 covers 14 residues. The germline V gene encodes CDR1 SNHLY and CDR2 FYNNEI. The CDR3 loop reads CASSGTNRNQPQHF. The CDR3 DNA reads as TGTGCCAGCAGTGGGACAAACCGCAATCAGCCCCAGCATTTT.

V gene TRBV12-5 combines with J gene TRBJ2-2; 8 nucleotides agree with TRBD2. The CDR3 sequence is 15 residues long. From germline, CDR1 is LGHNT and CDR2 FRNRAP. The V segment lost 4 bases and the J segment 5 bases; nucleotides outside the gene matches: 6. CDR3 amino acids: CASGSSGGRTGELFF. In DNA, the CDR3 is TGTGCTAGTGGTTCCTCGGGGGGGCGGACCGGGGAGCTGTTTTTT.

The V gene is TRBV5-5, the J gene TRBJ1-5, with D perhaps matching TRBD1 (5 bases). The CDR3 covers 16 residues. Germline CDR1 and CDR2: SGHKS and YYEKEE (reference sequence). Trimming cost V 4 bases and J 0 bases, with 14 bases left between them. The CDR3 DNA follows: TGTGCCAGCAGCCCGGGGGGGACGAATAGCAATCAGCCCCAGCATTTT. Protein product: CASSPGGTNSNQPQHF.